What follows is one TCR beta chain and its context. V was clipped by 6 bases and J by 9 bases; unmatched bases: 14. The germline gives CDR1 MNHEY, CDR2 SMNVEV (reference sequence). The CDR3 runs to 16 residues. Assay: immunoSEQ multiplex PCR; the TCRdb copy retains only in-frame clones and omits some. In the table there are about 170,000 clones, just over 90% of which are singletons. This sample is drawn from a study of control samples from healthy donors and cancer patients. This sequence originates from an older woman in good health. This sequence joins TRBV27 and TRBJ1-6; 7 nucleotides line up with TRBD1. Input material: blood. CDR3 coding DNA: TGTGCCAGCAGCCTACTTGATCCGGGACAGACTTCACCCCTCCACTTT. Translated, it gives CASSLLDPGQTSPLHF.